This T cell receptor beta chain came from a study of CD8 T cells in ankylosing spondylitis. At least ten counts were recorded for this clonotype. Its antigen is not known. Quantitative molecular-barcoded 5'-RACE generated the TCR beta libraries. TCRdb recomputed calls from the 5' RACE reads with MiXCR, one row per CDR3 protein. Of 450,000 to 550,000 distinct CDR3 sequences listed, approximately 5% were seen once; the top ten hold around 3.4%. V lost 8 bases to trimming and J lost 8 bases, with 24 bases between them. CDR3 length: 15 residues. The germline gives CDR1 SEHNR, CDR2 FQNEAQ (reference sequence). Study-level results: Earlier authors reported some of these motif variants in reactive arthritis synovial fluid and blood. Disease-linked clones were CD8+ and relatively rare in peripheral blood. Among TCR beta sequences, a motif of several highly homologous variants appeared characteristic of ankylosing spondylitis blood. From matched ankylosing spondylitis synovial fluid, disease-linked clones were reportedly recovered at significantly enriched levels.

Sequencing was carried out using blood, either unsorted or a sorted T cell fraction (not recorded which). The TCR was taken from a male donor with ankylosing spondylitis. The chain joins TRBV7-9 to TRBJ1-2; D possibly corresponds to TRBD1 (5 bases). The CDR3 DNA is TGTGCCAGCTCAGTACAGGCCGATGGGGGAGAAGGCTACACCTTC. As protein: CASSVQADGGEGYTF.